This note documents a single TCR beta chain sequence. Each multiple sclerosis control was a treatment-naive patient with relapsing-remitting disease that was either stable or active. Negative magnetic isolation gave CD8+ and CD4+ cells; FACS enriched CD8+ TEMRA. The data were obtained in a study of CD8 T cells in Susac syndrome. With random hexamers, reverse transcription was performed on roughly 0.45 to 1 ug of RNA. TCRdb reprocessed the immunoSEQ multiplex PCR reads with MiXCR, giving one entry per CDR3 protein. Counted here are about 200,000 distinct CDR3 sequences, around 95% occurring once; the ten biggest clones make up about 0.093%. The clonotype comes from a human donor with multiple sclerosis. Sequenced sample: CD4+ T cells from PBMCs.

CDR3 loop: CAISEGNRVDTEAFF. In nucleotides, the CDR3 is TGTGCCATCAGTGAGGGGAACAGGGTAGACACTGAAGCTTTCTTT. The rearrangement uses TRBV10-3 and TRBJ1-1, with a possible D match to TRBD1 (6 bases). V was pared by 2 bases and J by 3 bases, with 13 bases between. Germline loops: CDR1 ENHRY, CDR2 SYGVKD. CDR3 size: 15 residues.